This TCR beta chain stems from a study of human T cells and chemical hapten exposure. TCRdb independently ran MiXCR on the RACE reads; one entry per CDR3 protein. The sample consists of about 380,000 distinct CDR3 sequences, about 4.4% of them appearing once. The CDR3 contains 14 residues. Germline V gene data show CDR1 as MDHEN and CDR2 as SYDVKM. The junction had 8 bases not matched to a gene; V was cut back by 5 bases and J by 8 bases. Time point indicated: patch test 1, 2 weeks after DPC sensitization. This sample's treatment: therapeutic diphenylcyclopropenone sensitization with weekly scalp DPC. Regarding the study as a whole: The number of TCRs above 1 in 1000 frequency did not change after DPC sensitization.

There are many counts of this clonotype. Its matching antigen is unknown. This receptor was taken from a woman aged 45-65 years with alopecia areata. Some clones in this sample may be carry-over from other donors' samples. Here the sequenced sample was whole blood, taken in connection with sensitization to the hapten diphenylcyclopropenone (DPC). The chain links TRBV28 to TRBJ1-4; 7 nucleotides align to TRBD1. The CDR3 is CASSGDSFREKLFF. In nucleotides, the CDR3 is TGTGCCAGCAGTGGGGACAGTTTTAGAGAAAAACTGTTTTTT. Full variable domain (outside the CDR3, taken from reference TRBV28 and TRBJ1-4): DVKVTQSSRYLVKRTGEKVFLECVQDMDHENMFWYRQDPGLGLRLIYFSYDVKMKEKGDIPEGYSVSREKKERFSLILESASTNQTSMYLCASSGDSFREKLFFGSGTQLSVL.